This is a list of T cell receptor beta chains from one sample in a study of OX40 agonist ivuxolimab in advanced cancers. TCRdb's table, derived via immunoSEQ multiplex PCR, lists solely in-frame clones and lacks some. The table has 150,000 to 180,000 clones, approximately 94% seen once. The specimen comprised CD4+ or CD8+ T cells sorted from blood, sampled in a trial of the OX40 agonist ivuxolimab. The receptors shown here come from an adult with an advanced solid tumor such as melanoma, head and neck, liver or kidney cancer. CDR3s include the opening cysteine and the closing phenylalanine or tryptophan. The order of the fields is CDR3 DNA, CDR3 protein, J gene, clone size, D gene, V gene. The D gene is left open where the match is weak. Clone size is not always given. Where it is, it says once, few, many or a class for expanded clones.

cdr3_nt: TGTGCCAGCAGCGCCGGGGGGGGATTCGTCAATCAGCCCCAGCATTTT
cdr3_aa: CASSAGGGFVNQPQHF
j_call: TRBJ1-5
clone_size: .
d_call: .
v_call: TRBV11-3

cdr3_nt: TGTGCCAGCAGTCCACAGGGGTTGAGCAATCAGCCCCAGCATTTT
cdr3_aa: CASSPQGLSNQPQHF
j_call: TRBJ1-5
clone_size: once
d_call: TRBD1
v_call: TRBV2

cdr3_nt: TGTGCCAGCTATGGGGCCCCAAAACTGTTTTTT
cdr3_aa: CASYGAPKLFF
j_call: TRBJ1-4
clone_size: .
d_call: .
v_call: TRBV28

cdr3_nt: TGTGCCAGCAGCTCCCAGGCGAGGCTCAGCACAGATACGCAGTATTTT
cdr3_aa: CASSSQARLSTDTQYF
j_call: TRBJ2-3
clone_size: .
d_call: .
v_call: TRBV7-2

cdr3_nt: TGTGCCAGCAGCAAAGGCGGGGGTGCGAAAAACATTCAGTACTTC
cdr3_aa: CASSKGGGAKNIQYF
j_call: TRBJ2-4
clone_size: .
d_call: .
v_call: TRBV21-1

cdr3_nt: TGCGCCAGCAGCCAAGATGCAGGGACCAACACTGAAGCTTTCTTT
cdr3_aa: CASSQDAGTNTEAFF
j_call: TRBJ1-1
clone_size: .
d_call: .
v_call: TRBV4-3

cdr3_nt: TGTGCCAGCAGCTTATATAGAGGGGACAATGAGCAGTTCTTC
cdr3_aa: CASSLYRGDNEQFF
j_call: TRBJ2-1
clone_size: .
d_call: .
v_call: TRBV7-9

cdr3_nt: TGTGCCAGCACCCCGGCGGGAGGCTACGAGCAGTACTTC
cdr3_aa: CASTPAGGYEQYF
j_call: TRBJ2-7
clone_size: .
d_call: TRBD2
v_call: TRBV27

cdr3_nt: TGTGCCAGCAGCGTAGAGTTAGGGGCGCCGAGAGAGACCCAGTACTTC
cdr3_aa: CASSVELGAPRETQYF
j_call: TRBJ2-5
clone_size: .
d_call: .
v_call: TRBV9

cdr3_nt: TGTGCCAGCAGTTCCTGGACCGGATACGAGCAGTACTTC
cdr3_aa: CASSSWTGYEQYF
j_call: TRBJ2-7
clone_size: few
d_call: .
v_call: TRBV6-1

cdr3_nt: TGTGCCACCAGCACGGACAGGGGGGAGACTGGGGCCAACGTCCTGACTTTC
cdr3_aa: CATSTDRGETGANVLTF
j_call: TRBJ2-6
clone_size: .
d_call: TRBD1
v_call: TRBV15

cdr3_nt: TGTGCCAGCAGTCCCCTGGGGGAGGGGCGGGGGAGGAGATACGAGCAGTACTTC
cdr3_aa: CASSPLGEGRGRRYEQYF
j_call: TRBJ2-7
clone_size: .
d_call: TRBD2
v_call: TRBV28

cdr3_nt: TGTGCCAGCAGTTCTGTGGGGGCTGGCTACACCTTC
cdr3_aa: CASSSVGAGYTF
j_call: TRBJ1-2
clone_size: .
d_call: .
v_call: TRBV6-5

cdr3_nt: TGTGCCTGGAGTACCAGTGGACTCATGAACACTGAAGCTTTCTTT
cdr3_aa: CAWSTSGLMNTEAFF
j_call: TRBJ1-1
clone_size: .
d_call: .
v_call: TRBV30

cdr3_nt: TGTGCCTCCGAGAAAAAACTGTTTTTT
cdr3_aa: CASEKKLFF
j_call: TRBJ1-4
clone_size: .
d_call: .
v_call: TRBV21-1

cdr3_nt: TGTGCCAGCAGCGAGCCCGGCCAGGGTGAGGCCTACGAGCAGTACTTC
cdr3_aa: CASSEPGQGEAYEQYF
j_call: TRBJ2-7
clone_size: .
d_call: .
v_call: TRBV9

cdr3_nt: TGCGCCAGCAGCTTCGACAGGTCTGGAAACACCATATATTTT
cdr3_aa: CASSFDRSGNTIYF
j_call: TRBJ1-3
clone_size: .
d_call: .
v_call: TRBV5-1